The clone carrying this T cell receptor (beta chain) occurred a few times. Its matching antigen is unknown. The data originate from a study of OX40 agonist ivuxolimab in advanced cancers. Background on the study: Every 2 weeks, patients received ivuxolimab intravenously, dosed at 0.01 to 10 mg/kg. Prior anti-PD-1, anti-PD-L1 or anti-CTLA-4 therapy did not bar entry, and roughly 40% had some. Whole-study results and caveats: Relative to CD4+, CD8+ T cells held more expanded clones on average.

Trimming took off 7 bases at V and 7 bases at J, with 17 bases between the two ends. Germline V gives CDR1 MNHEY, CDR2 SMNVEV (reference sequence). The CDR3 consists of 14 residues. Here immunoSEQ multiplex PCR was the method, and the copy in TCRdb shows in-frame clones only, minus some. The table has about 91,000 clones, 84% seen once. The sample was CD4+ or CD8+ T cells sorted from blood, taken in a trial of the OX40 agonist ivuxolimab. This rearrangement joins TRBV27 to TRBJ1-5, with D tentatively TRBD1 (5 bases). The TCR sequence derives from an adult with an advanced solid tumor such as melanoma, head and neck, liver or kidney cancer. This chain's CDR3 is CASTSRRGGQPQHF. For the CDR3, the DNA is TGTGCCAGCACCTCCCGAAGGGGTGGCCAGCCCCAGCATTTT.